These 10 T cell receptor beta chains came from one sample sequenced in a study of T cell repertoires in cytomegalovirus infection. No antigens are known for them. TCRdb independently ran MiXCR on the reads; one entry per CDR3 protein. The data contain around 430,000 distinct CDR3 sequences, 40% to 50% of them singletons. The source material was cultured PBMCs, sampled from culture after CMV antigen stimulation. Source of these receptors: a human donor in good health (CMV status not recorded). Some clones in this sample may be carry-over from other donors' samples.

The chain is built from TRBV20-1 and TRBJ2-7; D is perhaps TRBD1 or TRBD2 (5 bases each). CDR1 and CDR2 from the germline V gene are DFQATT and SNEGSKA (reference sequence). The CDR3 is 15 amino acids. V was cut by 0 bases and J by 6 bases, with 18 bases left in between. CDR3 protein: CSARDLTGPGSEQYF. CDR3 coding DNA: TGCAGTGCTAGAGATCTCACGGGGCCGGGCTCCGAGCAGTACTTC.

This clonotype was seen only a few times. This chain links TRBV7-2 with TRBJ1-5; no clear D gene. The V and J ends lost 5 bases and 3 bases respectively, with 20 bases between them. This CDR3 region has 17 residues. CDR1 SGHTA and CDR2 FQGNSA come from the germline V gene. The CDR3 nucleotides are TGTGCCAGCAGCCCAGGAAGAACCTTCACTCACAATCAGCCCCAGCATTTT. It encodes CASSPGRTFTHNQPQHF.

The chain recombines TRBV12-3 or TRBV12-4 with TRBJ2-3; a possible D gene is TRBD2 (5 bases). The CDR3 length is 15 residues. V was trimmed by 2 bases and J by 3 bases, leaving 12 bases between them. The CDR3 here is CASSLKRVSTDTQYF. Here the CDR3 DNA reads TGTGCCAGCAGTTTAAAGAGGGTGTCGACAGATACGCAGTATTTT.

This clonotype was recorded a few times. The rearrangement links TRBV11-1 to TRBJ2-1; TRBD1 matches at 9 bases. This CDR3 contains 16 residues. V shed 9 bases, J shed 3 bases, and the junction held 12 bases outside the gene matches. In germline, CDR1 is SGHAT, CDR2 FQDESV (reference sequence). In DNA form, the CDR3 reads TGTGCCAGTAGCCGCTGGGGACAGGGAGACTACAATGAGCAGTTCTTC. Amino acid sequence: CASSRWGQGDYNEQFF.

The chain is built from TRBV19 and TRBJ2-1; D could derive from TRBD1 or TRBD2 (5 bases each). The CDR3 covers 15 residues. V was shortened by 4 bases and J by 4 bases, with 14 bases between the two germline ends. Germline CDR1 is LNHDA and CDR2 is SQIVND (reference sequence). In nucleotides, the CDR3 is TGTGCCAGTAGTACCCGGGGACCTGCTTACAATGAGCAGTTCTTC. Amino acid sequence: CASSTRGPAYNEQFF.

The table lists this clonotype with a few counts. The chain has TRBV7-2 and TRBJ1-1; a possible D gene is TRBD1 (5 bases). The CDR3 totals 15 residues. V was cut by 4 bases and J by 1 base, with 13 bases left in between. Germline loops: CDR1 SGHTA, CDR2 FQGNSA. Here the CDR3 reads CASSWGLAANTEAFF. Written as DNA, the CDR3 is TGTGCCAGCAGCTGGGGACTGGCAGCGAACACTGAAGCTTTCTTT.

J is TRBJ2-3 and V is TRBV12-3 or TRBV12-4, with a tentative D call TRBD2 (5 bases). This CDR3 has 16 residues. The V gene lost 5 bases and the J gene lost 5 bases, with 20 bases spanning the gap. CDR3 DNA: TGTGCCAGCAGTCCCCCCCCGGTAACTAGTCAAGATACGCAGTATTTT. Translating gives CASSPPPVTSQDTQYF.

V is TRBV28 and J is TRBJ1-2; D uncertain. V was trimmed by 7 bases and J by 3 bases, leaving 21 bases between them. The CDR3 has 16 residues. CDR1 and CDR2 from the germline V gene are MDHEN and SYDVKM. The CDR3 loop reads CASKVLGIVSDYGYTF. Written as DNA, the CDR3 is TGTGCCAGCAAGGTATTGGGGATAGTTTCGGACTATGGCTACACCTTC.

The chain employs TRBV10-3 and TRBJ1-2, with TRBD1 as a possible D gene (5 bases). The CDR3 has 14 residues. V lost 3 bases to trimming and J lost 8 bases, with 16 bases between them. Germline V gives CDR1 ENHRY, CDR2 SYGVKD. CDR3 DNA sequence: TGTGCCATCAGTGATTGGTGGGGCGCGGAGGGCTACACCTTC. Translated, it gives CAISDWWGAEGYTF.

The V and J genes are TRBV7-2 and TRBJ2-1, with 11 positions matching TRBD1. In germline, CDR1 is SGHTA, CDR2 FQGNSA. The CDR3 is made up of 17 amino acids. V shed 1 base, J shed 9 bases, and the junction held 11 bases outside the gene matches. The CDR3 reads CASSLEARRGTGGEQFF. The DNA for the CDR3 is TGTGCCAGCAGCTTAGAAGCCCGGCGGGGGACAGGGGGTGAGCAGTTCTTC.